The sequence of this T cell receptor (beta chain) was determined in a study of PD-1 blockade in classical Hodgkin lymphoma. With regard to this clone: Its cognate antigen is unknown.

All the patients suffered relapse after autologous stem cell transplantation, and brentuximab vedotin exposure differed. Profiling relied on immunoSEQ multiplex PCR, and the TCRdb table lists in-frame clones only, not all of them. This sample has 45,000 to 55,000 clones, with around 78% found just once. Study-level results: No one has yet defined what causes the repertoire differences, which may be disease activity or prior therapy. Unlike CD8+ TCR diversity, which did not rise significantly by C4D1, CD4+ TCR diversity did. The baseline diversity of complete responders showed similarity to that of newly diagnosed patients.

This CDR3 region has 14 residues. V was pared by 6 bases and J by 4 bases, with 16 bases between. Germline CDR1 MNHEY, CDR2 SVGAGI. This sequence originates from a human donor with classical Hodgkin lymphoma. Source: peripheral blood mononuclear cells (PBMCs), taken before the second cycle of nivolumab. The J gene is TRBJ2-7, the V gene TRBV6-5, with TRBD2 as a possible D gene (6 bases). The CDR3 DNA reads as TGTGCCAGCAGCGAACGAACGGGAGTGTACGAGCAGTACTTC. It specifies CASSERTGVYEQYF.